One and the same sample provided the 2 T cell receptor beta chains below, sequenced in a study of type 1 regulatory T cells. Each CDR3 protein gets one entry after TCRdb re-called the reads with MiXCR. The sample has 20,000 to 25,000 distinct CDR3 sequences; approximately 51% are singletons. No antigen is known for these receptors. The sequencing input was cultured T cells, either the whole culture or a sorted T cell fraction (not recorded which). These receptors all stem from a human donor in good health.

Note on this clonotype: A read error is likely, as this CDR3 ends without the conserved phenylalanine or tryptophan. Because the CDR3's place on the DNA is in doubt, the DNA is left out and the CDR3 is given as listed by TCRdb. V is TRBV5-4 and J is TRBJ1-1. Per the germline V gene, CDR1 is SGHNT and CDR2 is YYREEE (reference sequence). From its first to its last residue, the CDR3 has 13 amino acids. Here the CDR3 reads CVSSFWLEHPSIV.

The CDR3 nucleotides read TGTGCCAGTACCGACCTTAGGCAGGGGGACTATGGCTACACCTTC. It translates to CASTDLRQGDYGYTF. The J gene is TRBJ1-2, the V gene TRBV19; 7 bases line up with TRBD1. Germline-derived CDR1 and CDR2 are LNHDA and SQIVND (reference sequence). Germline trimming cut 7 bases from V and 3 bases from J; bases unmatched to any gene: 11. The CDR3 totals 15 residues. Full variable domain (rest looked up from reference TRBV19 and TRBJ1-2): DGGITQSPKYLFRKEGQNVTLSCEQNLNHDAMYWYRQDPGQGLRLIYYSQIVNDFQKGDIAEGYSVSREKKESFPLTVTSAQKNPTAFYLCASTDLRQGDYGYTFGSGTRLTVV.